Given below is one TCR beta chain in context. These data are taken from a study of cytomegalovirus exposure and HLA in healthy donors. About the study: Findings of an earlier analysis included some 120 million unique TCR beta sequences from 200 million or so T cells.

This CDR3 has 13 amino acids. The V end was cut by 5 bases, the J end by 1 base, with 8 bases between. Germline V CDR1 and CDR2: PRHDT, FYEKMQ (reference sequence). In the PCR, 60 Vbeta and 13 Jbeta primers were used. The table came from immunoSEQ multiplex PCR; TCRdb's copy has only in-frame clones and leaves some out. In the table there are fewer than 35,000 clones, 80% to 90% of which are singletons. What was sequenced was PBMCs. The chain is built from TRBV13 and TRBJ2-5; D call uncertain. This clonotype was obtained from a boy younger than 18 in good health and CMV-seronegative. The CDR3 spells CASSLPPQETQYF. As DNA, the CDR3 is TGTGCCAGCAGCCTACCTCCCCAAGAGACCCAGTACTTC.